Each of the 9 T cell receptor beta chains below was sequenced from the same sample in a study of blood T cell repertoires in COVID-19. Sequenced by immunoSEQ multiplex PCR; TCRdb stores in-frame clones only, minus some. Here the sample spans roughly 250,000 clones, about nine tenths being singletons. The sample consisted of PBMCs or T cells enriched from blood (not recorded which). These receptors were obtained from a human donor in a cohort exposed to, infected with or recovered from COVID-19 (not recorded which). The donor label of this sample is uncertain.

The gene calls are TRBV18 and TRBJ1-1; D uncertain. The CDR3 runs 15 residues. Deletions cut 1 base from V and 1 base from J, with 10 bases between. CDR1 KGHSH and CDR2 LQKENI come from the germline V gene. CDR3 bases: TGTGCCAGCTCACCACACGGGGAGGGGAACACTGAAGCTTTCTTT. It specifies CASSPHGEGNTEAFF. Supplemented by reference TRBV18 and TRBJ1-1, the full variable domain reads NAGVMQNPRHLVRRRGQEARLRCSPMKGHSHVYWYRQLPEEGLKFMVYLQKENIIDESGMPKERFSAEFPKEGPSILRIQQVVRGDSAAYFCASSPHGEGNTEAFFGQGTRLTVV.

The J gene is TRBJ1-1, the V gene TRBV19, with a possible D match to TRBD1 (6 bases). Trimming shortened V by 6 bases and J by 5 bases, and 10 bases separated the two germline ends. Germline lookup yields CDR1 LNHDA and CDR2 SQIVND (reference sequence). The CDR3 extends over 12 amino acids. The CDR3 DNA follows: TGTGCCAGTAGACAGGGTCGGACTGAAGCTTTCTTT. Its protein product is CASRQGRTEAFF.

V usage is TRBV30 and J usage is TRBJ1-2; D might be TRBD1 (5 bases). The CDR3 is 13 residues long. V was pared by 3 bases and J by 0 bases, with 8 bases between. Germline V gene sequence: CDR1 GTSNPN, CDR2 SVGIG (reference sequence). The chain's CDR3 is CAWRDKPNYGYTF. The CDR3 nucleotides read TGTGCCTGGAGGGACAAACCTAACTATGGCTACACCTTC. The entire variable domain, with the rest obtained from reference TRBV30 and TRBJ1-2, is as follows: SQTIHQWPATLVQPVGSPLSLECTVEGTSNPNLYWYRQAAGRGLQLLFYSVGIGQISSEVPQNLSASRPQDRQFILSSKKLLLSDSGFYLCAWRDKPNYGYTFGSGTRLTVV.

The chain combines TRBV5-1 with TRBJ2-2; 8 bases match TRBD2. The ends lost 2 bases at V and 3 bases at J; junction bases unmatched: 3. This CDR3 spans 15 amino acids. Germline CDR1 reads SGHRS; CDR2 reads YFSETQ. The CDR3, as DNA: TGCGCCAGCAGCTTAGCGGGGGCCTACACCGGGGAGCTGTTTTTT. Its translation: CASSLAGAYTGELFF.

V is TRBV7-3 and J is TRBJ1-6, with a tentative D call TRBD1 (6 bases). The CDR3 covers 14 residues. Germline CDR1 reads SGHTA; CDR2 reads FQGTGA. Trimming removed 5 bases from V and 5 bases from J, with 10 bases in between. The CDR3 loop reads CASSPGQNNSPLHF. The DNA for the CDR3 is TGTGCCAGCAGCCCAGGACAGAATAATTCACCCCTCCACTTT.

Only one count was recorded for this clone. The gene calls are TRBV3-1 (or the pseudogene TRBV3-2) and TRBJ2-5; 7 nucleotides align to TRBD2. CDR1 is LGHDT, CDR2 YNNKEL, per germline (reference sequence). With V trimmed by 8 bases and J by 0 bases, 6 bases remained unmatched. This CDR3 region has 14 residues. CDR3 nucleotide sequence: TGTGCCAGCTCCTGGCGGGGGAACCAAGAGACCCAGTACTTC. Translation gives CASSWRGNQETQYF.

This clone was detected once. The chain recombines TRBV21-1 with TRBJ1-2. TRBV21-1 is recorded as a pseudogene. The CDR3 covers 16 residues. The CDR3 is CASSKGGGPGTYGYTF. CDR3 in DNA: TGTGCCAGCAGCAAAGGGGGGGGTCCAGGGACCTATGGCTACACCTTC.

The chain is built from TRBV2 and TRBJ2-3, with TRBD1 identical over 10 bases. The ends lost 6 bases at V and 12 bases at J; junction bases unmatched: 6. Germline V gives CDR1 SNHLY, CDR2 FYNNEI. CDR3 length: 12 amino acids. The CDR3 coding sequence is TGTGCCAGCAGCCCGGACAGGGGGACACAGTATTTT. This translates into CASSPDRGTQYF.

This clone was observed once. The chain recombines TRBV4-1 with TRBJ2-5; D not resolved. V lost 6 bases and J 5 bases, leaving 13 bases between the germline ends. This CDR3 is 13 amino acids long. The germline gives CDR1 MGHRA, CDR2 YSYEKL. This CDR3 is CASSFLGQETQYF. CDR3 DNA sequence: TGCGCCAGCAGTTTTTTGGGCCAGGAGACCCAGTACTTC.